Following are 31 T cell receptor beta chains from one sample sequenced in a study of beta chain features in type 1 diabetes. Every bit of the isolated RNA underwent reverse transcription, so sequencing read expressed TCRB transcripts. Some clones are missing from TCRdb's copy, which holds only in-frame ones; the method was immunoSEQ multiplex PCR. The sample shows 900,000 or so clones, about 17% of them seen only once. The sample comprised naive CD4+ T cells from blood. The receptors originated from a woman younger than 30 in good health.

The gene calls are TRBV7-9 and TRBJ2-2, with TRBD2 identical over 8 bases. CDR1 and CDR2 from the germline V gene are SEHNR and FQNEAQ (reference sequence). Trimming at V came to 0 bases and at J to 4 bases, leaving 4 bases not matched to a gene. The CDR3 loop spans 16 amino acids. The CDR3, as DNA: TGTGCCAGCAGCTTAGCAGAACTAGCGGTCACCGGGGAGCTGTTTTTT. This gives the protein CASSLAELAVTGELFF.

This chain connects TRBV9 to TRBJ2-2; TRBD1 or TRBD2 may be the D gene (6 bases each). CDR3 length: 16 residues. V was trimmed by 0 bases and J by 4 bases, leaving 13 bases between them. From germline, CDR1 is SGDLS and CDR2 YYNGEE. The CDR3 DNA sequence: TGTGCCAGCAGCGTAGTCGGGGGCGTTAGCACCGGGGAGCTGTTTTTT. Protein: CASSVVGGVSTGELFF.

The V call is TRBV5-1, the J call TRBJ1-1; D may be TRBD1 (5 bases). The germline V gene encodes CDR1 SGHRS and CDR2 YFSETQ. The CDR3 sequence is 15 residues long. The V and J ends lost 2 bases and 2 bases respectively, with 13 bases between them. CDR3 in amino acids: CASSFAGPGNTEAFF. CDR3 DNA sequence: TGCGCCAGCAGCTTCGCGGGACCGGGAAACACTGAAGCTTTCTTT.

This chain uses TRBV27 with TRBJ2-7, with D perhaps given as TRBD1 or TRBD2 (9 bases each). Per the germline V gene, CDR1 is MNHEY and CDR2 is SMNVEV (reference sequence). This CDR3 region has 16 residues. V was clipped by 5 bases and J by 7 bases, with 24 bases between them. As DNA, the CDR3 is TGTGCCAGCAGTACACAGGGGGCTAGCGGGACGGAAGAGCAGTACTTC. It is translated as CASSTQGASGTEEQYF.

The chain is built from TRBV19 and TRBJ2-5, with D possibly TRBD1 on 6 matching bases. This CDR3 spans 14 amino acids. The V gene lost 1 base and the J gene lost 4 bases, with 10 bases spanning the gap. Germline V lookup: CDR1 LNHDA, CDR2 SQIVND (reference sequence). The CDR3 protein is CASSIAAGAETQYF. As DNA, the CDR3 is TGTGCCAGTAGTATAGCCGCAGGGGCAGAGACCCAGTACTTC. The variable domain in full, completed from reference TRBV19 and TRBJ2-5, reads DGGITQSPKYLFRKEGQNVTLSCEQNLNHDAMYWYRQDPGQGLRLIYYSQIVNDFQKGDIAEGYSVSREKKESFPLTVTSAQKNPTAFYLCASSIAAGAETQYFGPGTRLLVL.

The CDR3 loop is CASSTITSGSRQFF. The CDR3 DNA follows: TGTGCCAGTAGTACGATAACTAGCGGGAGTCGACAGTTCTTC. V is TRBV19 and J is TRBJ2-1; 11 nucleotides align to TRBD2. The CDR3 extends over 14 amino acids. Germline V lookup: CDR1 LNHDA, CDR2 SQIVND (reference sequence). J gave up 13 bases and V 4 bases, and 9 bases lay outside the gene matches. Full variable domain (remainder filled in from reference TRBV19 and TRBJ2-1): DGGITQSPKYLFRKEGQNVTLSCEQNLNHDAMYWYRQDPGQGLRLIYYSQIVNDFQKGDIAEGYSVSREKKESFPLTVTSAQKNPTAFYLCASSTITSGSRQFFGPGTRLTVL.

In this sample, this clone turned up a few times. The chain couples TRBV7-2 to TRBJ2-3; D gene uncertain. Germline values: CDR1 SGHTA, CDR2 FQGNSA. The CDR3 sequence is 14 residues long. The V gene lost 0 bases and the J gene lost 5 bases, with 9 bases spanning the gap. CDR3 DNA sequence: TGTGCCAGCAGCTTAGCGCTATCGGGAGATACGCAGTATTTT. Translated, it gives CASSLALSGDTQYF.

The V gene is TRBV28, the J gene TRBJ2-5, with TRBD2 identical over 7 bases. Looked up from germline, CDR1 is MDHEN and CDR2 is SYDVKM. Trimming removed 3 bases from V and 13 bases from J; junction bases left unmatched: 5. The CDR3 consists of 11 residues. The CDR3 protein is CASSFAGERYF. The CDR3, as DNA: TGTGCCAGCAGTTTTGCGGGGGAACGGTACTTC.

J is TRBJ2-7 and V is TRBV7-3, with unresolved D. Trimming cost V 2 bases and J 3 bases, with 14 bases left between them. Germline V lookup: CDR1 SGHTA, CDR2 FQGTGA. This CDR3 comprises 15 residues. CDR3 bases: TGTGCCAGCAGCTTAGCCGGCGGCCAGGTCTACGAGCAGTACTTC. Its protein product is CASSLAGGQVYEQYF.

This sequence joins TRBV28 and TRBJ2-1; no firm D call. The CDR3 has 17 amino acids. The ends were cut back, 3 bases at V and 5 bases at J, with 20 bases in the middle. Germline V gene sequence: CDR1 MDHEN, CDR2 SYDVKM. The CDR3 DNA follows: TGTGCCAGCAGTTTTAGGGCCAGCTCAAAAAAGGACAATGAGCAGTTCTTC. It yields the protein CASSFRASSKKDNEQFF.

The chain links TRBV18 to TRBJ2-2; possibly TRBD2 for D (6 bases). This CDR3 is 16 amino acids long. The germline V gene has CDR1 KGHSH and CDR2 LQKENI. Trimming took 3 bases from V and 0 from J, leaving 11 bases between them. CDR3 sequence reads: CASSPSGTANTGELFF. In nucleotides, the CDR3 is TGTGCCAGCTCACCGTCCGGGACTGCGAACACCGGGGAGCTGTTTTTT.

The V call is TRBV7-9, the J call TRBJ1-2; weak D call: TRBD1 (5 bases). Trimming removed 6 bases at V and 4 bases at J, with 12 bases between. Germline CDR1 reads SEHNR; CDR2 reads FQNEAQ (reference sequence). The CDR3 runs 13 residues. The CDR3 is CASRGRDSYGYTF. For the CDR3, the DNA is TGTGCCAGCAGGGGGCGCGATAGCTATGGCTACACCTTC.

The V gene is TRBV5-6, the J gene TRBJ2-3, with a tentative D call TRBD2 (6 bases). CDR1 is SGHDT, CDR2 YYEEEE, per germline. V was pared by 0 bases and J by 0 bases, with 14 bases between. CDR3 length: 17 amino acids. For the CDR3, the DNA is TGTGCCAGCAGCTTGGTCGGTCTAGCGTTCAGCACAGATACGCAGTATTTT. Protein sequence: CASSLVGLAFSTDTQYF.

Only a few counts were recorded for this clone. The V call is TRBV5-6, the J call TRBJ2-3; D is unresolved. Trimming removed 4 bases from V and 4 bases from J, with 13 bases in between. The CDR3 extends over 14 amino acids. CDR1 and CDR2 from the germline V gene are SGHDT and YYEEEE. CDR3 region: CASSNPPGADTQYF. DNA of the CDR3: TGTGCCAGCAGCAACCCGCCGGGTGCAGATACGCAGTATTTT.

This clone was detected a few times. This chain connects TRBV28 to TRBJ2-3; 7 bases are shared with TRBD2. V dropped 8 bases and J dropped 0; count of bases not matched to a gene: 14. Germline CDR1 MDHEN, CDR2 SYDVKM. The CDR3 runs 17 residues. The CDR3 spells CASVGLGPPGSTDTQYF. The DNA for the CDR3 is TGTGCCAGCGTTGGACTAGGACCCCCCGGGAGCACAGATACGCAGTATTTT.

This clone has more than one count but fewer than ten. The rearrangement joins TRBV9 to TRBJ2-1, with D possibly matching TRBD2 (7 bases). V was shortened by 0 bases and J by 9 bases, with 16 bases between the two germline ends. CDR3 size: 15 residues. Germline V gene lookup returns CDR1 SGDLS and CDR2 YYNGEE. The CDR3 is CASSVGVGRGSEQFF. For the CDR3, the DNA is TGTGCCAGCAGCGTAGGTGTGGGGAGGGGGAGTGAGCAGTTCTTC.

The rearrangement uses TRBV29-1 and TRBJ2-3, with TRBD1 matching 8 bases. Per germline, CDR1 SQVTM and CDR2 ANQGSEA. After removal of 5 bases from V and 3 bases from J, the junction contained 13 bases not matched to a gene. The CDR3 loop spans 16 amino acids. CDR3 nucleotide sequence: TGCAGCGTTTCTAGGATGTTCGGACAGGGAACAGATACGCAGTATTTT. Translation gives CSVSRMFGQGTDTQYF.

Only a few counts were recorded for this clone. This sequence joins TRBV6-6 and TRBJ2-1, with 9 positions matching TRBD2. Germline-derived CDR1 and CDR2 are MNHNY and SVGAGI (reference sequence). CDR3 length: 16 residues. With V trimmed by 6 bases and J by 6 bases, 12 bases remained unmatched. The DNA for the CDR3 is TGTGCCAGCAGAGAGCGCGGGAGGGGCCGGGGCAATGAGCAGTTCTTC. Its protein is CASRERGRGRGNEQFF.

The CDR3 DNA sequence: TGCGCCAGCAGCTGGGCAACTAGAGTCCAAGAGACCCAGTACTTC. Protein product: CASSWATRVQETQYF. The genes are TRBV5-1 and TRBJ2-5; D perhaps matches TRBD2 (5 bases). CDR1 is SGHRS and CDR2 is YFSETQ in the germline V gene. The V end was cut by 3 bases, the J end by 1 base, with 13 bases between. The CDR3 is made up of 15 amino acids.

In its sample, this clone was seen a few times. At the DNA level, this CDR3 is encoded by other sequences in the same sample as well. This chain uses TRBV28 with TRBJ1-2, with D uncertain. This CDR3 contains 13 residues. From germline, CDR1 is MDHEN and CDR2 SYDVKM. Between the trimmed V and J ends, which lost 2 bases and 2 bases, there was a span of 6 bases. The CDR3 DNA reads as TGTGCCAGCAGTTTAGCGGCAAACTATGGCTACACCTTC. It codes for CASSLAANYGYTF.

This clone was seen a handful of times. The V and J genes are TRBV7-3 and TRBJ2-7; 7 positions agree with TRBD2. Per germline, CDR1 SGHTA and CDR2 FQGTGA. Trimming cost V 1 base and J 1 base; bases outside gene matches: 4. The CDR3 runs 15 residues. The CDR3 DNA is TGTGCCAGCAGCTTAAGGACTAGAGGGTCCTACGAGCAGTACTTC. Translation: CASSLRTRGSYEQYF.

This clone has just a few counts. V is TRBV10-3 and J is TRBJ2-5, with D possibly matching TRBD1 (5 bases). V shed 8 bases and J shed 2 bases, with 12 bases lying between them. Looked up from germline, CDR1 is ENHRY and CDR2 is SYGVKD. The CDR3 is 13 amino acids. This CDR3 reads CAIAPGQQETQYF. For the CDR3, the DNA is TGTGCCATCGCTCCCGGACAACAAGAGACCCAGTACTTC.

The chain is built from TRBV6-5 and TRBJ1-5, with D perhaps TRBD1 (6 bases). Germline V gives CDR1 MNHEY, CDR2 SVGAGI. The V gene lost 2 bases and the J gene lost 4 bases, with 9 bases spanning the gap. This CDR3 comprises 14 residues. CDR3 DNA: TGTGCCAGCAGTTACGGAACAGGGAATCAGCCCCAGCATTTT. This gives the protein CASSYGTGNQPQHF.

This clone was detected only a few times. The chain recombines TRBV6-5 with TRBJ2-5; the D gene is possibly TRBD2 (5 bases). This CDR3 contains 16 residues. V was shortened by 0 bases and J by 1 base, with 12 bases between the two germline ends. Per the germline V gene, CDR1 is MNHEY and CDR2 is SVGAGI. DNA for the CDR3: TGTGCCAGCAGTTACTCGATAAGCGGACTCCAAGAGACCCAGTACTTC. Protein: CASSYSISGLQETQYF.

The V call is TRBV19, the J call TRBJ1-2; D perhaps matches TRBD1 (6 bases). This CDR3 comprises 13 residues. Trimming stripped 5 bases from V and 4 bases from J, with 11 bases between. CDR1 LNHDA and CDR2 SQIVND come from the germline V gene (reference sequence). CDR3 protein: CASSSTGIYGYTF. The CDR3 DNA is TGTGCCAGTAGTTCTACAGGGATCTATGGCTACACCTTC.

In DNA form, the CDR3 reads TGTGCCAGCAGCCAGGGCATCACCGGGGAGCTGTTTTTT. The encoded protein is CASSQGITGELFF. This chain uses TRBV7-3 with TRBJ2-2, with TRBD1 as a possible D gene (5 bases). Per germline, CDR1 SGHTA and CDR2 FQGTGA. V lost 5 bases, J lost 4 bases, and 8 bases lay in between. This CDR3 has 13 amino acids.

The chain carries TRBV5-1 and TRBJ2-3, with D tentatively TRBD2 (6 bases). The germline gives CDR1 SGHRS, CDR2 YFSETQ. The CDR3 sequence is 15 residues long. V was shortened by 5 bases and J by 0 bases, with 13 bases between the two germline ends. For the CDR3, the DNA is TGCGCCAGCAGTAGCGGTATATCTAGCACAGATACGCAGTATTTT. This codes for CASSSGISSTDTQYF.

This clone was counted between two and nine times. The V gene is TRBV6-5, the J gene TRBJ2-2; D is uncertain. The CDR3 consists of 13 residues. Germline CDR1 and CDR2: MNHEY and SVGAGI. V lost 3 bases to trimming and J lost 8 bases, with 10 bases between them. Written as DNA, the CDR3 is TGTGCCAGCAGTTATGGGCAGACTGGGGAGCTGTTTTTT. Its translation: CASSYGQTGELFF.

The gene calls are TRBV27 and TRBJ2-3, with 9 bases that match TRBD2. CDR1 MNHEY and CDR2 SMNVEV come from the germline V gene (reference sequence). CDR3 length: 16 amino acids. The trim removed 7 bases at V and 4 bases at J, leaving 12 bases unmatched. CDR3 sequence (DNA): TGTGCCAGCACCAAATGGGTAGCGGGAGCTGCAGATACGCAGTATTTT. Protein product: CASTKWVAGAADTQYF.

The rearrangement uses TRBV4-1 and TRBJ2-2; 7 bases agree with TRBD2. From germline, CDR1 is MGHRA and CDR2 YSYEKL. V shed 4 bases, J shed 5 bases, and the junction held 4 bases outside the gene matches. CDR3 length: 14 amino acids. The chain's CDR3 is CASSRGLGTGELFF. CDR3 DNA: TGCGCCAGCAGCCGCGGACTAGGGACCGGGGAGCTGTTTTTT.

Of note for this clone: This sample includes further DNA sequences coding for the same CDR3. This chain joins TRBV7-2 and TRBJ2-2; no clear D gene. This CDR3 has 12 amino acids. CDR1 SGHTA and CDR2 FQGNSA come from the germline V gene. Trimming removed 6 bases from V and 4 bases from J, with 6 bases in between. The CDR3 loop reads CASSWTTGELFF. CDR3 bases: TGTGCCAGCAGTTGGACCACCGGGGAGCTGTTTTTT.